This TCR beta chain was sequenced during a study of T cells after yellow fever vaccination. Whole-study results and caveats: Clonotype sharing between CD4 and CD8 compartments was small. Among primary-vaccination clones, most reappeared after the booster, at around 97% for CD4 and 85% to 90% for CD8.

CDR3 size: 15 residues. V was clipped by 3 bases and J by 0 bases, with 9 bases between them. Per germline, CDR1 SGHVS and CDR2 FQNEAQ. This clonotype was observed at least ten times. Its antigen remains unidentified. TCRdb re-called the 5' RACE reads with MiXCR, one entry per CDR3 protein. The table records some 110,000 distinct CDR3 sequences, under 9% of them present only once. V gene TRBV7-8 combines with J gene TRBJ2-4, with D perhaps TRBD2 (6 bases). The source is a man aged 25-45 years who received the YFV17D yellow fever vaccine. The sequences come from CD8+ T cells sorted from PBMCs, collected 45 days after the yellow fever booster vaccination. The CDR3 DNA reads TGTGCCAGCAGCTTTGTGGGACTAGCCAAAAACATTCAGTACTTC. Its translation is CASSFVGLAKNIQYF. Together with reference TRBV7-8 and TRBJ2-4, the CDR3 gives the full variable domain: GAGVSQSPRYKVAKRGQDVALRCDPISGHVSLFWYQQALGQGPEFLTYFQNEAQLDKSGLPSDRFFAERPEGSVSTLKIQRTQQEDSAVYLCASSFVGLAKNIQYFGAGTRLSVL.